Listed below are T cell receptor beta chains from one sample, sequenced in a study of blood T cell repertoires in COVID-19. Only in-frame clones appear in the TCRdb table, and some are missing; sequencing was by immunoSEQ multiplex PCR. Of more than 150,000 clones listed, 94% were seen once; the top ten hold 0.6% to 0.8%. Sequences were obtained from peripheral blood. These receptors originate from a man in his thirties or forties with COVID-19, enrolled during active disease. CDR3s include the opening cysteine and the closing phenylalanine or tryptophan. The order of the fields is D gene, V gene, J gene, clone size, CDR3 DNA, CDR3 protein. A D gene is named only where the DNA matches it firmly. Size is omitted from some rows. Given values are once, few, many or a class for expanded clones.

TRBD2,TRBV6-1,TRBJ2-5,NA,TGTGCCAGCAGTGATGTAGCGGGGGGTGGGGAGACCCAGTACTTC,CASSDVAGGGETQYF
TRBD1,TRBV2,TRBJ2-1,NA,TGTGCCACCAGGGACAGGGGGCGATACAATGAGCAGTTCTTC,CATRDRGRYNEQFF
TRBD2,TRBV2,TRBJ2-1,NA,TGTGCCAGCATATTGAATCCGGGGGGGCGTGGTGAGCAGTTCTTC,CASILNPGGRGEQFF
TRBD2,TRBV11-3,TRBJ2-1,NA,TGTGCCAGCAGCTTATCCAGCGGGGGGCTTGAGCAGTTCTTC,CASSLSSGGLEQFF
TRBD1,TRBV9,TRBJ2-1,NA,TGTGCCAGCAGCGCCCGGGACAGGGGGTTCCATGAGCAGTTCTTC,CASSARDRGFHEQFF
NA,TRBV30,TRBJ1-3,NA,TGTGCCTGGAAGAGGACGGGAACTTCTGGAAACACCATATATTTT,CAWKRTGTSGNTIYF
TRBD1,TRBV27,TRBJ1-6,NA,TGTGCCAGCAGTTTACTTCGACAGGGATACTATAATTCACCCCTCCACTTT,CASSLLRQGYYNSPLHF
NA,TRBV4-1,TRBJ2-7,NA,TGCGCCAGCAGCCAGGACACCTCCGGGTCCTACTACGAGCAGTACTTC,CASSQDTSGSYYEQYF
TRBD2,TRBV19,TRBJ2-7,few,TGTGCCAGTAGCGCGTCCCCCGGGACTAGCTACGAGCAGTACTTC,CASSASPGTSYEQYF
NA,TRBV12-3/TRBV12-4,TRBJ1-1,NA,TGTGCCAGCAGTCTCGGGGTCACTGAAGCTTTCTTT,CASSLGVTEAFF
NA,TRBV30,TRBJ1-5,NA,TGTGCCTGGGCCGAAAACAGGGAACAGCCCCAGCATTTT,CAWAENREQPQHF
NA,TRBV19,TRBJ1-5,NA,TGTGCCAGTAGTATAGAGAGGAACAATCAGCCCCAGCATTTT,CASSIERNNQPQHF
TRBD1,TRBV29-1,TRBJ1-4,NA,TGCAGCGTTGAAGGGGGGACAGGGAGTGAAAAACTGTTTTTT,CSVEGGTGSEKLFF
NA,TRBV12-3/TRBV12-4,TRBJ1-1,once,TGTGCCAGCATGAGGCTCCAGAACACTGAAGCTTTCTTT,CASMRLQNTEAFF
NA,TRBV5-1,TRBJ1-5,NA,TGCGCCAGCAGCTTTTGGGCAGGGGATCAGCCCCAGCATTTT,CASSFWAGDQPQHF
TRBD1,TRBV7-9,TRBJ1-2,NA,TGTGCCAGCAGCTTAGGTGGGACAGCCTATGGCTACACCTTC,CASSLGGTAYGYTF
NA,TRBV5-6,TRBJ1-3,NA,TGTGCCAGCAGCCCTCAGGGGAAGACGGGAAACACCATATATTTT,CASSPQGKTGNTIYF
TRBD1,TRBV7-2,TRBJ1-5,NA,TGTGCCAGCAGCTTCAGGACAGGGGGACGGCCCCAGCATTTT,CASSFRTGGRPQHF
NA,TRBV28,TRBJ1-1,NA,TGTGCCAGCAGCCCCCATGGCACCATGAACACTGAAGCTTTCTTT,CASSPHGTMNTEAFF
TRBD1,TRBV7-2,TRBJ1-5,NA,TGTGCCAGCAGCCCCCCCGGGACAGGGGGCGCGAGGAGCAATCAGCCCCAGCATTTT,CASSPPGTGGARSNQPQHF
NA,TRBV19,TRBJ2-7,NA,TGTGCCAGTAGTGGCTCACAGGTAGGGAAGAGTTACGAGCAGTACTTC,CASSGSQVGKSYEQYF
TRBD2,TRBV5-5,TRBJ2-5,NA,TGTGCCAGCAGCTCGGGTAGCGGGGGGGCCCGGGGTGAGACCCAGTACTTC,CASSSGSGGARGETQYF
TRBD2,TRBV27,TRBJ2-5,NA,TGTGCCAGCAGTCCCCCGGGACTAGCGGGGGACAGGGACCAGTACTTC,CASSPPGLAGDRDQYF
NA,TRBV5-1,TRBJ1-2,once,TGCGCCACCCGAGCGGGGGGTAACTATGGCTACACCTTC,CATRAGGNYGYTF
TRBD1,TRBV10-3,TRBJ1-6,few,TGTGCCACCTGCTCCTCTGGACAGGGGAATTCACCCCTCCACTTT,CATCSSGQGNSPLHF
NA,TRBV27,TRBJ2-2,NA,TGTGCCAGCAGGGGGCCCGGGGAGCTGTTTTTT,CASRGPGELFF
NA,TRBV5-1,TRBJ2-7,NA,TGCGCCAGCAGCCCGGTGGGCGGGGACTCCTACGAGCAGTACTTC,CASSPVGGDSYEQYF
NA,TRBV20-1,TRBJ1-2,NA,TGCAGTGCTAGTGACAGGTTAACTAACTATGGCTACACCTTC,CSASDRLTNYGYTF
TRBD1,TRBV5-1,TRBJ1-1,NA,TGCGCCAGCAGCTTGGGAGGGGGGACAGGGGACCCTAACACTGAAGCTTTCTTT,CASSLGGGTGDPNTEAFF
NA,TRBV9,TRBJ2-1,NA,TGTGCCAGCAGCGTAGCAGAGGGCCGAGCCGAGCAGTTCTTC,CASSVAEGRAEQFF
NA,TRBV10-3,TRBJ2-3,NA,TGTGCCATCAGTGAAATTCAGGCTAGCACAGATACGCAGTATTTT,CAISEIQASTDTQYF
TRBD1,TRBV3-1/TRBV3-2,TRBJ2-1,NA,TGTGCCAGCAGCCAACCCCCTAGACAGGGAATGGACAATGAGCAGTTCTTC,CASSQPPRQGMDNEQFF
TRBD1,TRBV5-4,TRBJ1-2,NA,TGTGCCAGCAGCTCGACGACAGGGAACTATGGCTACACCTTC,CASSSTTGNYGYTF
NA,TRBV7-7,TRBJ2-5,NA,TGTGCCAGCAGCTCCTCGGACGGGCGGGTGACCCAGTACTTC,CASSSSDGRVTQYF
NA,TRBV7-9,TRBJ1-1,NA,TGTGCCAGCAGCTTACAGGGGATCACTGAAGCTTTCTTT,CASSLQGITEAFF
TRBD2,TRBV4-1,TRBJ2-5,NA,TGCGCCAGCAGCCGGCTAGCGCGGGGGGAGACCCAGTACTTC,CASSRLARGETQYF
NA,TRBV4-2,TRBJ2-1,NA,TGTGCCAGCAGCCAACACATAGGGGATGAGCAGTTCTTC,CASSQHIGDEQFF
NA,TRBV7-9,TRBJ1-1,NA,TGTGCCAGCAGCTTACAGGGGTCCGGGACTGAAGCTTTCTTT,CASSLQGSGTEAFF
TRBD2,TRBV2,TRBJ2-5,NA,TGTGCCAGCAACGTGGGGGGGATGGAGACCCAGTACTTC,CASNVGGMETQYF
NA,TRBV9,TRBJ1-1,few,TGTGCCAGCAGCGTAGGTAATATGTTGAACACTGAAGCTTTCTTT,CASSVGNMLNTEAFF
NA,TRBV4-1,TRBJ1-1,NA,TGCGCCAGCAGCAGGGGGACCGAGAACACTGAAGCTTTCTTT,CASSRGTENTEAFF
NA,TRBV10-3,TRBJ1-1,NA,TGTGCCATCAGTGGGGGGGACACTGAAGCTTTCTTT,CAISGGDTEAFF
TRBD1,TRBV6-6,TRBJ1-1,NA,TGTGCCAGCAACGGACAGGGGGCGACGGGTGAAGCTTTCTTT,CASNGQGATGEAFF
NA,TRBV7-3,TRBJ2-7,NA,TGTGCCAGCAGCCCCTCGGGTGGCACCGGCTACGAGCAGTACTTC,CASSPSGGTGYEQYF
NA,TRBV4-1,TRBJ1-2,NA,TGCGCCAGCAGCCAAGAGGAGGGCAGGCTCGGCAACTATGGCTACACCTTC,CASSQEEGRLGNYGYTF
TRBD2,TRBV14,TRBJ2-1,NA,TGTGCCAGCAGCATAGCGGGGGGGCCCAATGAGCAGTTCTTC,CASSIAGGPNEQFF
NA,TRBV2,TRBJ2-6,NA,TGTGCCAGCAGTGAACGCTCTGGGGCCAACGTCCTGACTTTC,CASSERSGANVLTF
TRBD1,TRBV5-1,TRBJ2-5,NA,TGCGCCAGCAGCTTGTCATTAGGGACAGGGCAAGAGACCCAGTACTTC,CASSLSLGTGQETQYF